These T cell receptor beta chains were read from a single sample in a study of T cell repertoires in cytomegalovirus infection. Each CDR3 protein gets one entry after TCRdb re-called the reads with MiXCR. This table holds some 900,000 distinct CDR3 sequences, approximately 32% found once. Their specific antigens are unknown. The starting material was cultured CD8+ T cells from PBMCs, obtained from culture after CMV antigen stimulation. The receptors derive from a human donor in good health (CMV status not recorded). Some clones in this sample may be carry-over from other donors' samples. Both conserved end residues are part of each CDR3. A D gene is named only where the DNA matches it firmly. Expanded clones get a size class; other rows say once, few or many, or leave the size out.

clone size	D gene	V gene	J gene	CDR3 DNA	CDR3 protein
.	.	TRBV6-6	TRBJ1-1	TGTGCCAGCACTTCGGGACTTCCGAACACTGAAGCTTTCTTT	CASTSGLPNTEAFF
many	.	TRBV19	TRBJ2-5	TGTGCCAGTAGTATTAGGACAACCCAAGAGACCCAGTACTTC	CASSIRTTQETQYF
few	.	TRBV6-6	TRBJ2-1	TGTGCCAGCAGTACTTTGGTTGACGTTACCTACAATGAGCAGTTCTTC	CASSTLVDVTYNEQFF
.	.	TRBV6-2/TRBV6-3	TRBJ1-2	TGTGCCAGCAGTTACGGTTCATCCTATGGCTACACCTTC	CASSYGSSYGYTF
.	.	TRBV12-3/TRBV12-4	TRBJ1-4	TGTGCCAGCACCTACGCTAATGAAAAACTGTTTTTT	CASTYANEKLFF
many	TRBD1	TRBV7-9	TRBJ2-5	TGTGCCAGCAGCTCCACAGGGGGCGGTGAGACCCAGTACTTC	CASSSTGGGETQYF
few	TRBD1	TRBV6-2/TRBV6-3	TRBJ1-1	TGTGCCAGCAGTTACTTAATCGACAGGGGGAACACTGAAGCTTTCTTT	CASSYLIDRGNTEAFF
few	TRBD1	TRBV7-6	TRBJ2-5	TGTGCCAGCAGCTTAGAGCCCCTCCCGACAGGGCGTCGGGAGACCCAGTACTTC	CASSLEPLPTGRRETQYF
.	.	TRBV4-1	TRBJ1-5	TGCGCCAGCAGCCAGTCACATAGCAATCAGCCCCAGCATTTT	CASSQSHSNQPQHF
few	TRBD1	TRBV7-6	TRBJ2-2	TGTGCCAGCAGCTTCTGGGACAGGGGGCACCTCAACACCGGGGAGCTGTTTTTT	CASSFWDRGHLNTGELFF